The sequence of this T cell receptor (beta chain) was determined in a study of cytomegalovirus exposure and HLA in healthy donors (dated by TCRdb to 2016 to 2017). Regarding the research as a whole: In an earlier analysis of under 600 of the donors, approximately 300 Gb of sequence data and 120 million or so unique TCR beta sequences from approximately 180 million T cells were reported. In addition to the first cohort of several hundred subjects, a separate validation cohort of approximately 130 different subjects was used. Alongside the repertoire data, information on donor age, sex, ethnicity and CMV serostatus was compiled. The study profiled the T cell repertoires of 666 subjects by immunosequencing and related them to cytomegalovirus serostatus. Class I and class II HLA loci were covered by the typing at four-digit resolution. Among the roughly 380 genotyped donors, approximately 77% belonged to the genetic ancestry cluster associated with self-reported Caucasian donors. The number of donors typed differed by locus, with roughly 620-630 for A, B, C, DRB1 and DQB1, over 500 for DQA1, 600 to 610 for DPA1, and around 460 for DPB1. High-throughput TCR immunosequencing, statistical association of individual TCRs with disease status, and machine learning were combined to predict cytomegalovirus infection status. Four to six DR-DQ haplotypes were handled as single units for association and clustering because linkage in the cohort was strong. Every repertoire in the discovery cohort had been generated on one and the same sequencing platform. A later genetic analysis used genome-wide SNP genotypes for 398 of the 666 donors, treating that subset as a discovery cohort. In an earlier analysis of more than 550 of the donors, high-throughput TCR beta sequencing was used to judge whether each TCR beta V gene segment behaved as functional or pseudogenic. The later analysis used no new phenotypic data to find candidate immune exposures, relying instead on TCR beta sequences and their occurrence across donors. The study was designed to test whether signatures of past pathogen exposure could be identified by cataloging public T cell receptors. Among over 350 genotyped donors of the cohort, an average of about 240,000 unique TCR beta nucleotide sequences were sequenced per donor, around 20% of them non-productive. An early release covering around 630 HLA-typed donors comprised approximately 290 gigabases of sequencing data and approximately 85 million unique TCR sequences. In a later analysis, previously published TCR beta repertoires from roughly 710 donors were re-analyzed and high-resolution HLA genotyping was added so that TCR occurrence patterns could be studied.

Broad study findings and their caveats: A later analysis reported that several top co-occurrence clusters appeared linked to parvovirus B19, influenza, CMV and Epstein-Barr virus. The authors suggested that the approach could potentially be generalized to other disease states and immunological phenotypes. Cytomegalovirus status was reported to be diagnosed by the classifier with high specificity and sensitivity in both the original and validation cohorts. In a later analysis, the rate of TCR association differed among HLA loci, with DRB1 alleles having the most associated TCRs and HLA-C alleles having the fewest. Compared with the roughly 600-donor mean, donors in an Asian-associated ancestry cluster had fewer N-insertions in productive TCRs, according to a later genetic analysis. A few of the identified cytomegalovirus-associated TCR beta chains were confirmed in vitro to be specific for cytomegalovirus antigens. Linkage disequilibrium might explain the correlated functional status among segregating V segments, but an unknown experimental factor could not be excluded. The presence/absence analyses assumed that sequencing depth was roughly uniform across donors, and that assumption may not be true. A cluster of highly shared sequence variants was judged likely to be a technical artifact of the sequencing pipeline. The 87-base-pair reads could not distinguish some IMGT-functional V segments, including TRBV6-2 and TRBV6-3, so those segments were excluded. In this cohort, only TCR beta chains were sequenced, and detectable features were limited by the absence of alpha or paired-chain data. In a later analysis, most CMV-associated TCR beta chains were found to appear HLA-restricted, with HLA associations seemingly driven largely by CMV exposure. Assigning TCR associations to individual alleles was difficult when HLA alleles, especially DR and DQ, strongly co-occurred. In an earlier analysis of around 600 of the donors, most TCR beta V segments appeared in productive rearrangements about 87% or about 30% of the time, broadly matching IMGT annotations. In a later analysis, some 18,000 TCR beta sequences were associated with specific HLA alleles at a false discovery rate of 0.05. The only immune exposure information available for the cohort was CMV serostatus. Most TCR sequences were observed very rarely across donors, whereas some public TCRs were present in many individuals. Because some donors lacked HLA typing at each locus, the association tests relied only on the typed subset. In a later genetic analysis, a missense DCLRE1C variant was associated with V-gene and J-gene trimming of TCR beta chains, and the association was replicated in an independent cohort. The study listed 170 or so TCR beta chains as associated with cytomegalovirus. In a later analysis, HLA-associated TCR beta chains showed more clonal expansion and lower generation probabilities than non-associated chains that were equally common. A further reported finding was that TCR beta sequences accurately predicted the HLA-A and HLA-B alleles for most subjects in the first cohort. The earlier analysis of 587 of the donors excluded roughly 16 rarely observed V segments, including chromosome 9 orphons, because counts were too low.

This clone was observed a handful of times. There is no known antigen for this receptor. No base quality values were provided; no much bigger clone lies one nucleotide off. Library preparation was by the immunoSEQ multiplex PCR assay. For the multiplex PCR, a mixture combining 60 forward primers for TCR Vbeta segments and 13 reverse primers for TCR Jbeta segments was used. Amplification of the CDR3 region of rearranged TCR beta genes was performed with a multiplex PCR assay on genomic DNA. Amplified TCR beta libraries were sequenced as 87-base-pair reads on the Illumina HiSeq System. In the original analysis: Across the 500 to 700 repertoires, a later analysis counted about 81 million unique TCR beta chains, 9.5 million to 13 million of which were shared by at least two donors. To remove PCR and sequencing errors, raw reads were error-corrected and collapsed into unique sequences using a nearest-neighbor algorithm that merged closely related sequences. Alignment of CDR3 sequences to IMGT reference sequences was used to assign V, D and J gene segments. For a sequence to be retained, a match of at least six nucleotides was required to both a V gene segment and a J gene segment. Rearrangements were classified as productive when the CDR3 lacked stop codons and remained in frame with V and J, and all other rearrangements were classified as non-productive. Following IMGT convention, CDR3 was defined as the stretch from the second conserved V-encoded cysteine up to the conserved J-encoded phenylalanine. The earlier analysis of fewer than 700 of the donors excluded sequences that lacked an unambiguous match to a single V gene segment. An earlier analysis of about 600 of the donors called V segments functional above 56.7% productive rearrangements and segregating when the between-donor standard deviation exceeded 5%. A statistical classification framework was built to diagnose cytomegalovirus status from the catalog of TCR beta chain sequences. A later analysis assigned V and J genes by comparing TCR nucleotide sequences with IMGT/GENE-DB human TR gene sequences. A later analysis assigned CDR3 sequences and most-parsimonious VDJ recombination scenarios with the TCRdist pipeline. In a later analysis, each TCR beta chain was defined by its CDR3 amino acid sequence together with its V-gene family, and reads without a unique V-gene family were excluded. A later analysis removed 592 highly shared, low-generation-probability nucleotide sequences to deal with suspected cross-contamination and a sequencing artifact. A later analysis calculated a clonal expansion index for each public chain from normalized within-repertoire ranks of inferred template counts. Generation probabilities in a later analysis came from a VDJ recombination model fitted to out-of-frame rearrangements, and those results were checked against IGoR. In a later analysis, TCR-TCR, TCR-HLA and TCR-CMV co-occurrence was scored with hypergeometric tests, and a repertoire-size bias correction was applied to TCR pairs. To estimate false discovery rates, a later analysis permuted the HLA or CMV assignments 20 times. In a later analysis, co-occurring TCRs were grouped with DBSCAN, and TCRdist sequence similarity was added when clustering was performed within HLA-allele-positive subsets. Repertoires with fewer than 30,000 or more than 120,000 public chains were left out of co-occurrence clustering, as were a handful of repertoires with anomalous nucleotide sharing. TCRdb mirrors the immuneACCESS table, restricted to in-frame sequences. Some clones are absent from its copies; in checked studies, under half trace to an unresolved V gene, and the reason for the others is unknown. The D gene and trimming were derived from the DNA, and the V and J assignments and clone size from that table. Present in this sample are about 170,000 clones, around 62% of which were seen just once. The top ten hold less than 3% of the sample.

The cohort comprised some 700 healthy bone marrow donors. At the time of sampling, every cohort member was nominally healthy, though immune exposures that went unrecorded were likely present. The donor was CMV seronegative and was included in the group of hundreds of seronegative cohort members. A peripheral blood sample was collected from each donor, and TCR beta sequencing was performed on peripheral blood mononuclear cells. The Qiagen DNeasy Blood Extraction Kit was used to extract genomic DNA from the blood cell samples. Sequences SGHRS (CDR1) and YFSETQ (CDR2) are obtained from the germline V gene. At the junction V is shortened by 3 bases and J by 1 base; bases outside the gene matches: 3. The CDR3 starts with the cysteine, ends with the phenylalanine, and has 17 residues. The retained sequence is limited to the CDR3, 51 bases, with the frame set at the first base.

The source material was PBMCs. Recombination linked TRBV5-1 to TRBJ2-2, with 13 bases aligning to TRBD2. This receptor was identified in a man in his forties in good health and CMV-seronegative. CDR3 sequence: CASSSRLAGGNTGELFF. In nucleotides, the sequence is TGCGCCAGCAGCTCCCGACTAGCGGGAGGGAACACCGGGGAGCTGTTTTTT.